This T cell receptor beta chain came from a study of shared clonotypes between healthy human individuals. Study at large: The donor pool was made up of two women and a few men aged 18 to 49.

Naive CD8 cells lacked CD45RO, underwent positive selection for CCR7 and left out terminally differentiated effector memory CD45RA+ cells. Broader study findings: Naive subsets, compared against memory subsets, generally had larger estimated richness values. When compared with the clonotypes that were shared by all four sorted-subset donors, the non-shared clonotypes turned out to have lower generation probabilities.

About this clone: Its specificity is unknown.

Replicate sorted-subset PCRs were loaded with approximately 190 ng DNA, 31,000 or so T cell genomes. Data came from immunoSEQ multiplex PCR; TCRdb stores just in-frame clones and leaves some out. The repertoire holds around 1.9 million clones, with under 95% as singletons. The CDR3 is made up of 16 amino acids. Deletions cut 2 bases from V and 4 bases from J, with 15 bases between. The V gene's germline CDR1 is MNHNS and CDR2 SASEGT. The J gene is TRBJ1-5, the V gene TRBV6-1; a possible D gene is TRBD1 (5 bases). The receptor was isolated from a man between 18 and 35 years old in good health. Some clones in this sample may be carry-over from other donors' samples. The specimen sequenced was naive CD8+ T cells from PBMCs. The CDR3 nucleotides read TGTGCCAGCAGTGAACTCTTTGGGGGGTCAAATCAGCCCCAGCATTTT. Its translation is CASSELFGGSNQPQHF.